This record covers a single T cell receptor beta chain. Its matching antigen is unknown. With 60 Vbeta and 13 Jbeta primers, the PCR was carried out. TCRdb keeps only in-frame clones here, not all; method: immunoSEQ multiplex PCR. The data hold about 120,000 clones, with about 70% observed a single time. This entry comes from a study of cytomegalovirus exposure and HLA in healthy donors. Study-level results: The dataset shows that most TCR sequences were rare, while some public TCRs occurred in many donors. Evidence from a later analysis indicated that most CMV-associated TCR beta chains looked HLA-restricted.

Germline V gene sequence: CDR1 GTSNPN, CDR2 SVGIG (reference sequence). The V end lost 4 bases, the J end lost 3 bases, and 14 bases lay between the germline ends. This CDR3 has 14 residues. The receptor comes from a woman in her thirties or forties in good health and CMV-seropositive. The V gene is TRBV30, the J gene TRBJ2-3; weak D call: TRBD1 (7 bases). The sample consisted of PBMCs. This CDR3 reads CAWKRRGPTDTQYF. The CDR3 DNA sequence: TGTGCCTGGAAGAGGAGGGGGCCTACAGATACGCAGTATTTT.